The present entry profiles one T cell receptor (beta chain) with its context. Its target is not known. One base away lies a much larger clone, so this may be a sequencing read error. Three rounds of nested PCR, following a modified ARM-PCR protocol, produced the TCRbeta library. TCRdb used MiXCR to reprocess the multiplex PCR reads, holding one entry per CDR3 protein. There are around 120,000 distinct CDR3 sequences in the sample; approximately 71% occur only once, and 10% to 15% lies in the top ten. The sample originates from a study of tumor and adjacent non-tumor tissue in lung cancer. No cell sorting was done before RNA was extracted from the tissue. Notes on the study in general: Tumor tissue had significantly higher TCR diversity than normal lung.

Germline values: CDR1 SGHVS, CDR2 FNYEAQ. The CDR3 runs to 16 residues. The sequenced sample consisted of lung tumor tissue. The rearrangement links TRBV7-6 to TRBJ1-1, with 9 positions matching TRBD1. The receptor comes from a man aged 25 to 40 with non-small cell lung cancer. In nucleotides, the CDR3 is TGTGCCAGAAGCTTAAACCCGGACAGGGGAATCACTGAAGCTTTCTTT. Amino acid sequence: CARSLNPDRGITEAFF.